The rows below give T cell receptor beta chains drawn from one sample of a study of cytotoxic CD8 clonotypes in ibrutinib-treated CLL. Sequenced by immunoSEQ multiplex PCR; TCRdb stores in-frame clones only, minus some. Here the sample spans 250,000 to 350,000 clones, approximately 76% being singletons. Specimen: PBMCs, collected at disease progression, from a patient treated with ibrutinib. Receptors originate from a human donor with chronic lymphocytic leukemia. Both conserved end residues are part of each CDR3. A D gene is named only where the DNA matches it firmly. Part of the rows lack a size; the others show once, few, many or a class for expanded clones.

CDR3 DNA: TGTGCCAGCAGTGTCGGGGGGCGGGAGACCCAGTACTTC; CDR3 protein: CASSVGGRETQYF; V gene: TRBV2; clone size: few; J gene: TRBJ2-5; D gene: -
CDR3 DNA: TGTGCCAGCAGCTTTGGGACAGTATATAGCAATCAGCCCCAGCATTTT; CDR3 protein: CASSFGTVYSNQPQHF; V gene: TRBV7-9; clone size: -; J gene: TRBJ1-5; D gene: TRBD1
CDR3 DNA: TGTGCCAGCAGCTTAACGTGGGATAGTGAAGCTTTCTTT; CDR3 protein: CASSLTWDSEAFF; V gene: TRBV7-3; clone size: -; J gene: TRBJ1-1; D gene: -
CDR3 DNA: TGTGCCAGTAGTATACCCCGGACTAGCTCGAACACCGGGGAGCTGTTTTTT; CDR3 protein: CASSIPRTSSNTGELFF; V gene: TRBV19; clone size: -; J gene: TRBJ2-2; D gene: TRBD2
CDR3 DNA: TGTGCCAGCAGTGCCCAGGCCGGGACAAACAATCAGCCCCAGCATTTT; CDR3 protein: CASSAQAGTNNQPQHF; V gene: TRBV6-6; clone size: -; J gene: TRBJ1-5; D gene: -
CDR3 DNA: TGTGCCAGCAGCCCTGGTCTAGCGGGCTACGAGCAGTACTTC; CDR3 protein: CASSPGLAGYEQYF; V gene: TRBV28; clone size: -; J gene: TRBJ2-7; D gene: TRBD2
CDR3 DNA: TGCGCCAGCAGCTTAAATCGAAACACTGAAGCTTTCTTT; CDR3 protein: CASSLNRNTEAFF; V gene: TRBV5-1; clone size: -; J gene: TRBJ1-1; D gene: -
CDR3 DNA: TGTGCCAGCAGTTCCCAGGGACTCGTTCCGGAGCAGTACTTC; CDR3 protein: CASSSQGLVPEQYF; V gene: TRBV6-6; clone size: -; J gene: TRBJ2-7; D gene: -
CDR3 DNA: TGTGCCAGCTCTTCGGAGAGCTCCTATAATTCACCCCTCCACTTT; CDR3 protein: CASSSESSYNSPLHF; V gene: TRBV18; clone size: -; J gene: TRBJ1-6; D gene: -
CDR3 DNA: TGTGCCAGCAGCCCCCGGAATCAAGAGACCCAGTACTTC; CDR3 protein: CASSPRNQETQYF; V gene: TRBV13; clone size: -; J gene: TRBJ2-5; D gene: -
CDR3 DNA: TGTGCCAGCAGTTTATTAGGACAGGGAAGCTATGGCTACACCTTC; CDR3 protein: CASSLLGQGSYGYTF; V gene: TRBV27; clone size: once; J gene: TRBJ1-2; D gene: TRBD1